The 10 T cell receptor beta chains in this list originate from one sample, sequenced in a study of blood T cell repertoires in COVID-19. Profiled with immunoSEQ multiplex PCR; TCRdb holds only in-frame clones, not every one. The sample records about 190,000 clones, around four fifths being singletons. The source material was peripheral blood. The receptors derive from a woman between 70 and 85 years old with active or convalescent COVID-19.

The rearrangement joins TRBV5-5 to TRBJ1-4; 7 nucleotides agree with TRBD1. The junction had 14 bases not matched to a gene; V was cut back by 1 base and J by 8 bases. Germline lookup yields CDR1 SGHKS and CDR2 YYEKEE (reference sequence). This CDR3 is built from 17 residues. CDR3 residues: CASSLFKALGQTEKLFF. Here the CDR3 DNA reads TGTGCCAGCAGCTTGTTTAAGGCACTGGGACAGACGGAAAAACTGTTTTTT.

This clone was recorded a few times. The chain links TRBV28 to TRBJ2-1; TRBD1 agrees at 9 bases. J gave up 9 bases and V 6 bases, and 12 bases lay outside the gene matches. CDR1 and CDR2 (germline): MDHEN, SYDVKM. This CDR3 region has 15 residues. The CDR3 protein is CASSRPSGTGLEQFF. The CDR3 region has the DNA TGTGCCAGCAGCAGGCCTTCCGGGACAGGGCTTGAGCAGTTCTTC.

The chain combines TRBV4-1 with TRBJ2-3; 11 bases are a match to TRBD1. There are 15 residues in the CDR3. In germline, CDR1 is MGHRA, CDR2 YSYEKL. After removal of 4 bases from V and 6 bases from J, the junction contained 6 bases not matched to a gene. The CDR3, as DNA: TGCGCCAGCAGCCGCCCGGGACAGGGGGGGGATACGCAGTATTTT. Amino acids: CASSRPGQGGDTQYF.

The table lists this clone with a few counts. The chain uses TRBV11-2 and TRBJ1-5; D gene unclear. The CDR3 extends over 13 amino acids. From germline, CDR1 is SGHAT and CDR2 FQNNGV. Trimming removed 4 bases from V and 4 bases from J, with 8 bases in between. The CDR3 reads CASSSQLNQPQHF. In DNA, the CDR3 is TGTGCCAGCAGCTCACAGCTTAATCAGCCCCAGCATTTT.

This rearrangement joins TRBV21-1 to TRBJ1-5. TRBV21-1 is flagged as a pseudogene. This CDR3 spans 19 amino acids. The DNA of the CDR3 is TGTGCCAGCAGCAAAGGAGAAGTTGCGGGGCCGGGCCACAATCAGCCCCAGCATTTT. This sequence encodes CASSKGEVAGPGHNQPQHF.

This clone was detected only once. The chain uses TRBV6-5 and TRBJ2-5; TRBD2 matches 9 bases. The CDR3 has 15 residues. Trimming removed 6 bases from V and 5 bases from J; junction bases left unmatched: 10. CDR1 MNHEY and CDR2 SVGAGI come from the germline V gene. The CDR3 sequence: CASSPRRREGETQYF. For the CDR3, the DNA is TGTGCCAGCAGCCCAAGGCGGCGGGAGGGGGAGACCCAGTACTTC.

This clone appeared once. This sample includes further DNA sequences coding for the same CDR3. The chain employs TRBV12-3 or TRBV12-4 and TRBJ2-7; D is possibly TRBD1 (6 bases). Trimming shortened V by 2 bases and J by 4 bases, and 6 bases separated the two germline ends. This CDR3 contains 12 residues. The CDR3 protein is CASSLTGYEQYF. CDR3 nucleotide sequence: TGTGCCAGCAGTTTAACAGGGTACGAGCAGTACTTC.

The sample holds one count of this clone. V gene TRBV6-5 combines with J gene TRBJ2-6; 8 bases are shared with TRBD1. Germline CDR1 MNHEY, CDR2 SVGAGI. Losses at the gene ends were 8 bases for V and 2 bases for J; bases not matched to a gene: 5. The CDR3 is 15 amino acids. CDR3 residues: CASRQGSAGANVLTF. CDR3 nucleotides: TGTGCCAGCCGACAGGGGAGCGCTGGGGCCAACGTCCTGACTTTC.

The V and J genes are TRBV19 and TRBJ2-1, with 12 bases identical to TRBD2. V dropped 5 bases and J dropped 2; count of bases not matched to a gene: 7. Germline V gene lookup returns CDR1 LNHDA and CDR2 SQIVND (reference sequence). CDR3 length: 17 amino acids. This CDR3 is CASSFRTSGIPYNEQFF. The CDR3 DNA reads TGTGCCAGTAGTTTTCGGACTAGCGGGATCCCCTACAATGAGCAGTTCTTC.

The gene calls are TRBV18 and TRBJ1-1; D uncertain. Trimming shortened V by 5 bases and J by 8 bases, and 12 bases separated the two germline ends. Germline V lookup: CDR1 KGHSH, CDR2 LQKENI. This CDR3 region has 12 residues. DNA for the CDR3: TGTGCCAGCTCAGAACGAGGAGGGGAAGCTTTCTTT. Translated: CASSERGGEAFF.